Below, 5 T cell receptor beta chains from the same sample are listed, as sequenced in a study of T cell responses to AZD1222 COVID-19 vaccine (TCRdb year 2021). The intended sense of this specimen's time point label: baseline before first vaccination. Library preparation employed the immunoSEQ multiplex PCR assay. In TCRdb, the immuneACCESS table is reduced to in-frame sequences with V and J assigned. These tables do not hold every clone; where another copy was compared, an unresolved V gene accounts for under half, and the others remain unexplained. For this sample the table gives about 110,000 clones, of which approximately 87% were detected only once. The top ten clones comprise about 4.9% of the sample. This sample comprised peripheral blood, obtained on day 0 of AZD1222 vaccination. These receptors all stem from an adult in good health.

V and J are TRBV23-1 and TRBJ2-2; D remains unclear. TRBV23-1 belongs to the ORF category, with a function that is uncertain. There are 14 residues in the CDR3. Trimming took 8 bases from V and 6 from J, leaving 16 bases between them. In DNA, the CDR3 is TGCGCCAGCGCCCCACCTGGCCAGTCCGGGGAGCTGTTTTTT. This encodes CASAPPGQSGELFF.

V usage is TRBV7-8 and J usage is TRBJ2-7; 9 positions match TRBD1. There are 15 residues in the CDR3. Germline V gene data show CDR1 as SGHVS and CDR2 as FQNEAQ. The J segment lost 3 bases and the V segment lost 6 bases, leaving 9 bases of the junction unmatched. CDR3 DNA: TGTGCCAGCAGTTCGGGACAGGGTCTTTTCTACGAGCAGTACTTC. Residues: CASSSGQGLFYEQYF.

The chain employs TRBV6-2 or TRBV6-3 and TRBJ1-3, with D possibly matching TRBD1 (6 bases). This CDR3 region has 14 residues. Between the trimmed V and J ends, which lost 3 bases and 7 bases, there was a span of 13 bases. The germline V gene encodes CDR1 MNHEY and CDR2 SVGEGT. Written as DNA, the CDR3 is TGTGCCAGCAGTTATCTGGGACAAACGAACACCATATATTTT. It specifies CASSYLGQTNTIYF.

V usage is TRBV28 and J usage is TRBJ2-7; TRBD1 agrees at 9 bases. The J segment lost 3 bases and the V segment lost 6 bases, leaving 9 bases of the junction unmatched. The CDR3 is 15 amino acids. CDR1 and CDR2 from the germline V gene are MDHEN and SYDVKM. The CDR3 nucleotides are TGTGCCAGCAGCCTTCTGGGGACAGGGAACTACGAGCAGTACTTC. It encodes CASSLLGTGNYEQYF.

This clone has a handful of counts. The J gene is TRBJ1-1, the V gene TRBV27; maybe TRBD1 (5 bases). Trimming stripped 5 bases from V and 5 bases from J, with 12 bases between. CDR1 and CDR2 from the germline V gene are MNHEY and SMNVEV (reference sequence). CDR3 length equals 13 residues. CDR3 amino acids: CASSLQGLTEAFF. CDR3 bases: TGTGCCAGCAGTCTCCAGGGATTGACTGAAGCTTTCTTT.